Below, 2 T cell receptor beta chains from the same sample are listed, as sequenced in a study of CDR3 diversity in severe acne. TCRdb independently ran MiXCR on the PCR reads; one entry per CDR3 protein. The data show about 97,000 distinct CDR3 sequences, around 56% seen once. Sequencing was carried out using blood. Receptors originate from a male donor with acne.

This clonotype showed up just a few times. J is TRBJ1-2 and V is TRBV7-9; D gene unclear. Germline V CDR1 and CDR2: SEHNR, FQNEAQ (reference sequence). CDR3 length: 15 residues. V shed 4 bases and J shed 4 bases, with 16 bases lying between them. CDR3 nucleotides: TGTGCCAGCAGCTCAGCTTTGGTTGGGCTCTATGGCTACACCTTC. Residues: CASSSALVGLYGYTF.

Ten or more counts support this clonotype. The V and J genes are TRBV6-5 and TRBJ1-5, with D unresolved. CDR3 length: 12 residues. Looked up from germline, CDR1 is MNHEY and CDR2 is SVGAGI. Trimming removed 9 bases from V and 3 bases from J, with 9 bases in between. The CDR3 nucleotides read TGTGCCAGTGGACCTTTCAATCAGCCCCAGCATTTT. This translates into CASGPFNQPQHF.